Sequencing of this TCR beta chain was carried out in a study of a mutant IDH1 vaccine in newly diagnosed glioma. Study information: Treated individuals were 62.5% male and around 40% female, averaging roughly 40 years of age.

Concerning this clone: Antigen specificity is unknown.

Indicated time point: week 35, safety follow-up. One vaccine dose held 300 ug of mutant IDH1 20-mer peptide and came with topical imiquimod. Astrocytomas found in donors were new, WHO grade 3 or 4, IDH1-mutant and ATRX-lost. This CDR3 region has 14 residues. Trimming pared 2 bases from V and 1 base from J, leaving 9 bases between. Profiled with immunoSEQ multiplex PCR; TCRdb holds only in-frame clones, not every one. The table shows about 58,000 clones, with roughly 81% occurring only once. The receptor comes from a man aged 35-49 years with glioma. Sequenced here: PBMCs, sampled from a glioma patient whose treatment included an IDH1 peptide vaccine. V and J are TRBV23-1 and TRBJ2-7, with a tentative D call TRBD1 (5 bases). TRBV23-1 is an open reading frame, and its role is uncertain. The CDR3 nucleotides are TGCGCCAGCAGTCAAAACAGGATGTCCTACGAGCAGTACTTC. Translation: CASSQNRMSYEQYF.